The 25 T cell receptor beta chains given below trace back to one sample, sequenced in a study of blood T cell repertoires in COVID-19. Method: immunoSEQ multiplex PCR; TCRdb's copy keeps in-frame clones and lacks some. The repertoire consists of about 54,000 clones, with about 85% occurring once and the leading ten covering about 2.7%. The sequenced sample consisted of peripheral blood. These TCRs come from a man between 50 and 59 years old with acute or convalescent COVID-19.

This clone was seen just once. V gene TRBV18 combines with J gene TRBJ1-5; 8 nucleotides align to TRBD1. This CDR3 has 14 amino acids. CDR1 is KGHSH and CDR2 is LQKENI in the germline V gene. Germline trimming cut 6 bases from V and 7 bases from J; bases unmatched to any gene: 8. CDR3 sequence: CASSLDRGEQPQHF. CDR3 nucleotides: TGTGCCAGCTCTCTCGACAGGGGAGAACAGCCCCAGCATTTT.

This chain links TRBV19 with TRBJ1-3; D ambiguous. Germline assignment: CDR1 LNHDA and CDR2 SQIVND (reference sequence). CDR3 length: 15 residues. The V end was cut by 5 bases, the J end by 0 bases, with 11 bases between. The CDR3 spells CASSPLAVSGNTIYF. The CDR3 nucleotides read TGTGCCAGTAGTCCTCTGGCGGTCTCTGGAAACACCATATATTTT.

This clone has just a few counts. The V call is TRBV5-6, the J call TRBJ2-7; D might be TRBD2 (5 bases). The CDR3 extends over 14 amino acids. The germline V and J ends were trimmed by 4 bases and 5 bases, with 16 bases remaining between them. Germline-derived CDR1 and CDR2 are SGHDT and YYEEEE. CDR3 region: CASSGSVNLHEQYF. CDR3 sequence (DNA): TGTGCCAGCAGCGGGAGCGTTAACCTCCACGAGCAGTACTTC.

The chain recombines TRBV7-9 with TRBJ2-7; 8 nucleotides match TRBD1. Germline lookup yields CDR1 SEHNR and CDR2 FQNEAQ (reference sequence). The CDR3 consists of 14 residues. The junction had 0 bases not matched to a gene; V was cut back by 1 base and J by 1 base. The CDR3 sequence is CASSLGTGSYEQYF. The CDR3 nucleotides read TGTGCCAGCAGCTTAGGGACAGGGTCCTACGAGCAGTACTTC.

The gene calls are TRBV4-1 and TRBJ2-1; 8 bases agree with TRBD2. CDR1 is MGHRA and CDR2 is YSYEKL in the germline V gene. The length of the CDR3 is 15 residues. With 1 base clipped from V and 8 bases from J, the junction kept 7 bases outside the gene matches. In DNA, the CDR3 is TGCGCCAGCAGCCAAGTGCCTAAAGCGGGGGATGAGCAGTTCTTC. It is translated as CASSQVPKAGDEQFF.

The rearrangement uses TRBV7-9 and TRBJ2-7, with TRBD1 matching over 8 bases. The germline V gene has CDR1 SEHNR and CDR2 FQNEAQ (reference sequence). This CDR3 has 14 amino acids. Trimming cost V 4 bases and J 5 bases; bases outside gene matches: 7. The CDR3 here is CASSSSDRANEQYF. The CDR3 DNA reads as TGTGCCAGCAGCTCCTCGGACAGGGCTAACGAGCAGTACTTC. The complete variable domain, with remaining parts taken from reference TRBV7-9 and TRBJ2-7, reads DTGVSQNPRHKITKRGQNVTFRCDPISEHNRLYWYRQTLGQGPEFLTYFQNEAQLEKSRLLSDRFSAERPKGSFSTLEIQRTEQGDSAMYLCASSSSDRANEQYFGPGTRLTVT.

This chain joins TRBV10-3 and TRBJ2-7, with TRBD2 identical over 14 bases. The CDR3 loop spans 16 amino acids. Trimming cost V 2 bases and J 4 bases; bases outside gene matches: 4. The germline V gene has CDR1 ENHRY and CDR2 SYGVKD. CDR3 DNA: TGTGCCATCAGTGAGGCCGGGACTAGCGGGAGTTACGAGCAGTACTTC. Amino acid sequence: CAISEAGTSGSYEQYF.

This clone was seen only once. The V call is TRBV6-5, the J call TRBJ1-3, with a possible D match to TRBD1 (5 bases). This CDR3 spans 14 amino acids. With 8 bases removed from V and 3 bases from J, the gap between germline ends came to 14 bases. Germline-derived CDR1 and CDR2 are MNHEY and SVGAGI. CDR3 nucleotides: TGTGCCAGCGCAGGGAGGGCTGATGGAAACACCATATATTTT. It yields the protein CASAGRADGNTIYF.

The CDR3 DNA is TGCAGCGTTTACCGGGACAGGGGAACTGAAGCTTTCTTT. Translating gives CSVYRDRGTEAFF. The V call is TRBV29-1, the J call TRBJ1-1, with TRBD1 identical over 10 bases. In germline, CDR1 is SQVTM, CDR2 ANQGSEA. The junction had 5 bases not matched to a gene; V was cut back by 5 bases and J by 5 bases. CDR3 length: 13 residues.

The chain recombines TRBV24-1 with TRBJ1-1, with TRBD1 identical over 8 bases. CDR1 and CDR2 from the germline V gene are KGHDR and SFDVKD. The J segment lost 3 bases and the V segment lost 0 bases, leaving 5 bases of the junction unmatched. The CDR3 is made up of 16 amino acids. CDR3 amino acids: CATSDLHTGGYTEAFF. The CDR3 DNA reads as TGTGCCACCAGTGATTTGCATACAGGGGGGTACACTGAAGCTTTCTTT.

This chain links TRBV5-1 with TRBJ1-5; 11 bases fit TRBD1. CDR3 length: 17 amino acids. The germline gives CDR1 SGHRS, CDR2 YFSETQ. Germline trimming cut 3 bases from V and 2 bases from J; bases unmatched to any gene: 7. In DNA, the CDR3 is TGCGCCAGCAGCTCTGGACAGGGGGCTTCGGGCAATCAGCCCCAGCATTTT. Protein product: CASSSGQGASGNQPQHF.

The rearrangement links TRBV10-3 to TRBJ1-2; TRBD1 matches 7 bases. Germline CDR1 is ENHRY and CDR2 is SYGVKD. The J segment lost 8 bases and the V segment lost 6 bases, leaving 15 bases of the junction unmatched. The CDR3 extends over 15 amino acids. The CDR3 DNA reads TGTGCCATCAGCGGGAACAGGGGAACGGTATACGGCTACACCTTC. Translated: CAISGNRGTVYGYTF.

The sample holds a few counts of this clone. The chain employs TRBV6-5 and TRBJ1-2, with TRBD1 matching over 9 bases. V lost 6 bases, J lost 4 bases, and 6 bases stayed unmatched. The CDR3 contains 14 residues. Germline V gene lookup returns CDR1 MNHEY and CDR2 SVGAGI. Here the CDR3 reads CASRTGTGLYGYTF. CDR3 sequence (DNA): TGTGCCAGCAGAACCGGGACAGGGCTCTATGGCTACACCTTC.

This chain links TRBV10-3 with TRBJ2-5; weak D call: TRBD2 (6 bases). CDR3 length equals 13 residues. V gave up 7 bases and J gave up 2 bases, with 11 bases separating them. Germline loops: CDR1 ENHRY, CDR2 SYGVKD. CDR3 coding DNA: TGTGCCATCATGCGGGACCCACAAGAGACCCAGTACTTC. Encoded protein: CAIMRDPQETQYF.

The chain recombines TRBV10-1 with TRBJ2-7; 7 bases map to TRBD2. This CDR3 has 15 amino acids. Germline assignment: CDR1 WNHNN and CDR2 SYGVQD (reference sequence). Trimming removed 6 bases from V and 0 bases from J; junction bases left unmatched: 8. In DNA, the CDR3 is TGCGCCAGCAGGGCGGCTAGCGGTAGCTCCTACGAGCAGTACTTC. Amino acids: CASRAASGSSYEQYF.

CDR3 bases: TGTGCCAGCAGCTTAGGGACTAGCGGGGTCAATGAGCAGTTCTTC. This codes for CASSLGTSGVNEQFF. This chain connects TRBV11-3 to TRBJ2-1, with TRBD2 identical over 12 bases. The CDR3 covers 15 residues. Germline CDR1 and CDR2: SGHNT and YENEEA. V gave up 1 base and J gave up 6 bases; unmatched junction bases: 1. Drawing the rest from reference TRBV11-3 and TRBJ2-1, the complete variable domain is EAGVVQSPRYKIIEKKQPVAFWCNPISGHNTLYWYLQNLGQGPELLIRYENEEAVDDSQLPKDRFSAERLKGVDSTLKIQPAELGDSAVYLCASSLGTSGVNEQFFGPGTRLTVL.

V and J are TRBV7-8 and TRBJ2-5; maybe TRBD1 (5 bases). Germline V gene data show CDR1 as SGHVS and CDR2 as FQNEAQ. This CDR3 contains 15 residues. With 1 base removed from V and 2 bases from J, the gap between germline ends came to 11 bases. This CDR3 is CASSLDSREQETQYF. DNA of the CDR3: TGTGCCAGCAGCTTAGATTCCAGGGAACAAGAGACCCAGTACTTC.

This clone has only one observation. This rearrangement joins TRBV24-1 to TRBJ2-2, with D unclear. The CDR3 is 15 residues long. V lost 4 bases to trimming and J lost 0 bases, with 8 bases between them. In germline, CDR1 is KGHDR, CDR2 SFDVKD. The CDR3 nucleotides read TGTGCCACCAGTGAACATAAACCGAACACCGGGGAGCTGTTTTTT. This gives the protein CATSEHKPNTGELFF.

J is TRBJ1-5 and V is TRBV5-1; D gene ambiguous. Germline V gene sequence: CDR1 SGHRS, CDR2 YFSETQ. The V end lost 0 bases, the J end lost 1 base, and 8 bases lay between the germline ends. The CDR3 spans 15 residues. The CDR3, as DNA: TGCGCCAGCAGCTTGGTTCCGAGCAGCAATCAGCCCCAGCATTTT. This gives the protein CASSLVPSSNQPQHF.

The CDR3 spells CASSYSFHRLYEQYF. In DNA, the CDR3 is TGTGCCAGCAGTTACTCCTTTCACAGGCTCTACGAGCAGTACTTC. This chain uses TRBV6-6 with TRBJ2-7, with D perhaps matching TRBD1 (5 bases). V lost 0 bases to trimming and J lost 3 bases, with 12 bases between them. CDR1 is MNHNY and CDR2 is SVGAGI in the germline V gene (reference sequence). This CDR3 comprises 15 residues.

J is TRBJ2-5 and V is TRBV24-1, with D tentatively TRBD1 (6 bases). CDR3 length: 12 residues. Germline values: CDR1 KGHDR, CDR2 SFDVKD. The CDR3 nucleotides are TGTCCTAAATTACAGGGCCCAGAGACCCAGTACTTC. This codes for CPKLQGPETQYF.

The chain has TRBV11-2 and TRBJ2-1, with a weak D call TRBD2 (5 bases). Looked up from germline, CDR1 is SGHAT and CDR2 is FQNNGV. CDR3 length: 13 amino acids. Trimming took 1 base from V and 10 from J, leaving 11 bases between them. This CDR3 is CASSLVLPGEQFF. In DNA form, the CDR3 reads TGTGCCAGCAGCTTAGTTTTGCCGGGAGAGCAGTTCTTC.

The rearrangement joins TRBV15 to TRBJ1-3, with a possible D match to TRBD1 (6 bases). V was trimmed by 1 base and J by 0 bases, leaving 13 bases between them. This CDR3 is built from 17 residues. Germline-derived CDR1 and CDR2 are LNHNV and YYDKDF (reference sequence). The CDR3 is CATSRAGTLYSGNTIYF. In DNA form, the CDR3 reads TGTGCCACCAGCAGAGCGGGGACACTCTACTCTGGAAACACCATATATTTT. The full variable domain, in which reference TRBV15 and TRBJ1-3 provide the parts outside the CDR3, is DAMVIQNPRYQVTQFGKPVTLSCSQTLNHNVMYWYQQKSSQAPKLLFHYYDKDFNNEADTPDNFQSRRPNTSFCFLDIRSPGLGDTAMYLCATSRAGTLYSGNTIYFGEGSWLTVV.

In its sample, this clone was seen once. The V gene is TRBV11-2, the J gene TRBJ1-1; D is perhaps TRBD1 (5 bases). V dropped 1 base and J dropped 2 bases, with 8 bases sitting between them. Germline CDR1 and CDR2: SGHAT and FQNNGV. The CDR3 contains 14 residues. The CDR3 DNA sequence: TGTGCCAGCAGCTTAGGGGGCGATAACACTGAAGCTTTCTTT. It yields the protein CASSLGGDNTEAFF.

The chain recombines TRBV5-1 with TRBJ2-2; D not certain. The CDR3 has 14 amino acids. The V end was cut by 0 bases, the J end by 0 bases, with 3 bases between. Germline V lookup: CDR1 SGHRS, CDR2 YFSETQ. The CDR3 nucleotides read TGCGCCAGCAGCTTGGGCGCGAACACCGGGGAGCTGTTTTTT. It translates to CASSLGANTGELFF.